The 8 T cell receptor beta chains in this list originate from one sample, sequenced in a study of T cell repertoires in cytomegalovirus infection. MiXCR was run by TCRdb on the reads, yielding one entry per CDR3 protein. The table has a few hundred thousand distinct CDR3 sequences, about a sixth seen once. Specimen: CD8+ T cells from PBMCs. These receptors originate from a human donor in good health (CMV status not recorded). Some clones in this sample may be carry-over from other donors' samples.

This clonotype was seen a handful of times. The gene calls are TRBV28 and TRBJ1-2; TRBD1 might be the D (6 bases). This CDR3 region has 14 residues. CDR1 and CDR2 (germline): MDHEN, SYDVKM. V dropped 5 bases and J dropped 6 bases, with 16 bases sitting between them. CDR3 DNA sequence: TGTGCCAGCAGTCTAATACAGGGTTATAATGGCTACACCTTC. It specifies CASSLIQGYNGYTF.

This clonotype was observed at least ten times. This chain links TRBV12-3 or TRBV12-4 with TRBJ2-7; 8 bases fit TRBD1. The CDR3 runs 12 residues. Trimming at V came to 6 bases and at J to 11 bases, leaving 9 bases not matched to a gene. The CDR3 protein is CASSRGQGPEYF. The CDR3 DNA reads as TGTGCCAGCAGCCGAGGACAGGGCCCGGAGTACTTC.

A few counts support this clonotype. The chain carries TRBV5-4 and TRBJ2-3, with 7 bases that match TRBD2. This CDR3 comprises 17 residues. Unmatched junction bases numbered 14, after V lost 4 bases and J lost 3 bases. CDR1 and CDR2 (germline): SGHNT, YYREEE (reference sequence). The CDR3 spells CASSLHPTSPTTDTQYF. The CDR3 DNA reads as TGTGCCAGCAGCCTACATCCGACTAGCCCTACTACAGATACGCAGTATTTT.

This clonotype was recorded many times. The V call is TRBV7-8, the J call TRBJ2-1; 7 nucleotides match TRBD1. Losses at the gene ends were 4 bases for V and 8 bases for J; bases not matched to a gene: 11. CDR1 SGHVS and CDR2 FQNEAQ come from the germline V gene. The CDR3 contains 15 residues. In DNA, the CDR3 is TGTGCCAGCAGCTGGAGAGACAGGGTAGTCGATGAGCAGTTCTTC. Translating gives CASSWRDRVVDEQFF.

The chain employs TRBV18 and TRBJ2-3; no firm D call. Germline values: CDR1 KGHSH, CDR2 LQKENI. V lost 8 bases, J lost 0 bases, and 6 bases lay in between. The CDR3 runs 12 residues. The CDR3 sequence is CASIASTDTQYF. CDR3 coding DNA: TGTGCCAGCATTGCTAGCACAGATACGCAGTATTTT.

This clonotype was observed many times. The gene calls are TRBV2 and TRBJ2-3; 8 bases align to TRBD2. Germline CDR1 is SNHLY and CDR2 is FYNNEI. This CDR3 has 14 amino acids. V lost 4 bases and J lost 4; bases outside the gene matches: 4. The CDR3 DNA follows: TGTGCCAGCAGTGCCGGGACTAGTGCAGATACGCAGTATTTT. Protein sequence: CASSAGTSADTQYF.

This clonotype was counted only a few times. This chain links TRBV28 with TRBJ2-5, with 9 bases identical to TRBD2. This CDR3 has 16 residues. CDR1 is MDHEN, CDR2 SYDVKM, per germline. V was clipped by 5 bases and J by 4 bases; unmatched bases: 11. CDR3 sequence: CASSQRSGLAGETQYF. In DNA, the CDR3 is TGTGCCAGCAGTCAAAGATCGGGACTAGCAGGAGAGACCCAGTACTTC.

This clonotype was observed many times. The chain uses TRBV12-3 or TRBV12-4 and TRBJ2-5; perhaps D is TRBD1 or TRBD2 (5 bases each). This CDR3 region has 14 residues. Trimming pared 6 bases from V and 5 bases from J, leaving 16 bases between. CDR3: CASSPPEGTETQYF. The CDR3 DNA reads as TGTGCCAGCAGCCCACCCGAGGGGACGGAGACCCAGTACTTC.